This T cell receptor beta chain derives from a study of blood T cell repertoires in COVID-19. On the study more broadly: Sources were T cells, B-cell-depleted T cells, or PBMCs; the material itself was cDNA or gDNA.

Trimming removed 6 bases from V and 5 bases from J, with 14 bases in between. Germline lookup yields CDR1 MGHDK and CDR2 SYGVNS. The CDR3 has 14 residues. Sequenced by immunoSEQ multiplex PCR; TCRdb stores in-frame clones only, minus some. The sample has almost 250,000 clones; 86% are singletons. This clone has only a few counts. The specimen sequenced was peripheral blood. V gene TRBV25-1 combines with J gene TRBJ1-5; TRBD1 is a possible D gene (5 bases). This clonotype originated in a woman aged 55-70 years who had recovered from COVID-19. The CDR3 loop is CASSPLGDYQPQHF. CDR3 in DNA: TGTGCCAGCAGCCCTCTTGGGGACTATCAGCCCCAGCATTTT.